The 22 T cell receptor beta chains presented below share a single source sample, sequenced in a study of shared clonotypes between healthy human individuals. The repertoire was sequenced with immunoSEQ multiplex PCR; TCRdb's copy has only in-frame clones and lacks some. The sample records around 990,000 clones, 70% to 85% being singletons. Sequencing was performed on memory CD4+ T cells from PBMCs. This sample's subset: CD45RA-negative fraction. These receptors were collected from a man between 18 and 29 years old in good health. Some clones in this sample may be carry-over from other donors' samples.

The chain recombines TRBV28 with TRBJ1-2, with D possibly TRBD1 on 6 matching bases. The CDR3 totals 13 residues. The V gene's germline CDR1 is MDHEN and CDR2 SYDVKM. With 3 bases removed from V and 11 bases from J, the gap between germline ends came to 16 bases. The CDR3 DNA reads TGTGCCAGCAGTTTTCTGGGGGGGACAAAATACACCTTC. It specifies CASSFLGGTKYTF.

The chain carries TRBV28 and TRBJ2-7; tentatively, D is TRBD1 or TRBD2 (5 bases each). The germline V gene encodes CDR1 MDHEN and CDR2 SYDVKM. The V end lost 6 bases, the J end lost 1 base, and 10 bases lay between the germline ends. The CDR3 extends over 13 amino acids. CDR3 nucleotides: TGTGCCAGCAGACGGGACGGTTCCTACGAGCAGTACTTC. Translation gives CASRRDGSYEQYF. Using reference TRBV28 and TRBJ2-7 for the parts outside the CDR3, the full variable domain is DVKVTQSSRYLVKRTGEKVFLECVQDMDHENMFWYRQDPGLGLRLIYFSYDVKMKEKGDIPEGYSVSREKKERFSLILESASTNQTSMYLCASRRDGSYEQYFGPGTRLTVT.

In regard to this clone: The junction differs from germline at one of its ends, possibly a read error. The rearrangement links TRBV15 to TRBJ2-7; D gene ambiguous. CDR1 LNHNV and CDR2 YYDKDF come from the germline V gene (reference sequence). This CDR3 contains 13 residues. In DNA, the CDR3 is TGTGCCACCAGCAGGGATACCTCCGACGAGCAGTACTTC. It codes for CATSRDTSDEQYF.

The rearrangement links TRBV5-6 to TRBJ2-5; tentatively, D is TRBD1 or TRBD2 (6 bases each). The ends were cut back, 4 bases at V and 4 bases at J, with 20 bases in the middle. The CDR3 sequence is 16 residues long. Germline assignment: CDR1 SGHDT and CDR2 YYEEEE. Written as DNA, the CDR3 is TGTGCCAGCAGCCTGACGAGGGGGGATGTTGGAGAGACCCAGTACTTC. Translated: CASSLTRGDVGETQYF.

In this sample, this clone turned up once. The V gene is TRBV5-1, the J gene TRBJ2-2; D is unclear. Germline CDR1 reads SGHRS; CDR2 reads YFSETQ. Trimming took 4 bases from V and 4 from J, leaving 8 bases between them. The CDR3 length is 13 residues. The CDR3 loop reads CASSADPTGELFF. The CDR3 DNA is TGCGCCAGCAGCGCAGACCCCACCGGGGAGCTGTTTTTT.

This CDR3 is CASSLGTSGRFTRELFF. The CDR3, as DNA: TGTGCCAGCAGCTTAGGGACTAGCGGGAGATTTACGCGGGAGCTGTTTTTT. The genes are TRBV11-2 and TRBJ2-2, with 13 bases fitting TRBD2. This CDR3 is 17 amino acids long. With 1 base clipped from V and 9 bases from J, the junction kept 8 bases outside the gene matches. Germline assignment: CDR1 SGHAT and CDR2 FQNNGV.

The rearrangement joins TRBV27 to TRBJ2-1, with D unclear. In germline, CDR1 is MNHEY, CDR2 SMNVEV (reference sequence). The length of the CDR3 is 15 residues. V was trimmed by 1 base and J by 4 bases, leaving 11 bases between them. CDR3 DNA sequence: TGTGCCAGCAGTTTATTCGGCAATAGATACAATGAGCAGTTCTTC. Amino acids: CASSLFGNRYNEQFF.

The chain employs TRBV6-1 and TRBJ2-5; no firm D call. Germline CDR1 and CDR2: MNHNS and SASEGT. Trimming took 1 base from V and 7 from J, leaving 10 bases between them. This CDR3 contains 13 residues. CDR3 sequence: CASSEGGSGTQYF. The CDR3 nucleotides are TGTGCCAGCAGTGAAGGTGGGTCTGGGACCCAGTACTTC.

CDR3 protein: CASTPSRGYQTGELFF. CDR3 nucleotide sequence: TGTGCCAGTACCCCAAGCAGGGGGTACCAAACCGGGGAGCTGTTTTTT. The chain recombines TRBV19 with TRBJ2-2; 7 nucleotides match TRBD1. Germline CDR1 reads LNHDA; CDR2 reads SQIVND (reference sequence). Losses at the gene ends were 7 bases for V and 5 bases for J; bases not matched to a gene: 13. This CDR3 region has 16 residues.

CDR3 protein: CASSLVASGLNSYNEQFF. In DNA, the CDR3 is TGCGCCAGCAGCTTGGTGGCTAGCGGGTTAAATTCCTACAATGAGCAGTTCTTC. The J gene is TRBJ2-1, the V gene TRBV5-1, with 8 bases identical to TRBD2. This CDR3 contains 18 residues. CDR1 SGHRS and CDR2 YFSETQ come from the germline V gene. J lost 1 base, V lost 0 bases, and 9 bases had no gene match.

The V and J genes are TRBV11-2 and TRBJ2-7; 7 bases agree with TRBD2. CDR3 size: 12 residues. Germline CDR1 SGHAT, CDR2 FQNNGV. With 5 bases clipped from V and 6 bases from J, the junction kept 4 bases outside the gene matches. The CDR3 DNA sequence: TGTGCCAGCAGCCCCACGGGGGGCGAGCAGTACTTC. Protein sequence: CASSPTGGEQYF.

This clone has ten or more counts. The chain is built from TRBV4-3 and TRBJ1-2, with 8 bases that match TRBD1. The CDR3 is 15 residues long. Germline lookup yields CDR1 LGHNA and CDR2 YSLEER. Germline trimming cut 1 base from V and 7 bases from J; bases unmatched to any gene: 8. The CDR3 loop is CASSQVFRGPRGYTF. The CDR3 nucleotides read TGCGCCAGCAGCCAAGTCTTCAGGGGGCCCCGTGGCTACACCTTC.

The chain carries TRBV7-3 and TRBJ2-1, with TRBD2 matching over 9 bases. The V segment lost 5 bases and the J segment 0 bases; nucleotides outside the gene matches: 2. Per the germline V gene, CDR1 is SGHTA and CDR2 is FQGTGA. The CDR3 runs 15 residues. The CDR3 DNA is TGTGCCAGCAGCCAACTAGCGGGCTCCTACAATGAGCAGTTCTTC. Translating it yields CASSQLAGSYNEQFF. The variable domain in full, completed from reference TRBV7-3 and TRBJ2-1, reads GAGVSQTPSNKVTEKGKYVELRCDPISGHTALYWYRQSLGQGPEFLIYFQGTGAADDSGLPNDRFFAVRPEGSVSTLKIQRTERGDSAVYLCASSQLAGSYNEQFFGPGTRLTVL.

The CDR3 reads CASSSTPGIGKNIQYF. The DNA for the CDR3 is TGTGCCAGCAGCTCGACCCCAGGGATTGGCAAAAACATTCAGTACTTC. The rearrangement joins TRBV7-2 to TRBJ2-4, with a possible D match to TRBD1 (5 bases). Germline CDR1 and CDR2: SGHTA and FQGNSA. This CDR3 has 16 residues. Trimming removed 4 bases at V and 3 bases at J, with 16 bases between.

This chain connects TRBV29-1 to TRBJ2-3; 8 bases line up with TRBD1. The V and J ends lost 6 bases and 8 bases, in that order; junction bases with no gene match: 4. CDR1 is SQVTM and CDR2 is ANQGSEA in the germline V gene. CDR3 length: 11 amino acids. CDR3 in amino acids: CSVDRAGTQYF. CDR3 in DNA: TGCAGCGTGGACAGGGCAGGTACGCAGTATTTT.

The rearrangement uses TRBV19 and TRBJ1-2, with a weak D call TRBD1 (6 bases). Germline-derived CDR1 and CDR2 are LNHDA and SQIVND (reference sequence). The V end was cut by 3 bases, the J end by 7 bases, with 18 bases between. There are 15 residues in the CDR3. CDR3 in amino acids: CASSITSTGARGYTF. CDR3 bases: TGTGCCAGTAGTATCACGAGCACGGGGGCGCGTGGCTACACCTTC.

This clone was seen once. The chain combines TRBV4-3 with TRBJ2-7; 11 nucleotides match TRBD2. V was clipped by 1 base and J by 2 bases; unmatched bases: 10. Germline V CDR1 and CDR2: LGHNA, YSLEER. CDR3 length equals 18 residues. The CDR3 nucleotides read TGCGCCAGCAGCCAAGGTCCCCTAGCGGGAGGAGGGACCTACGAGCAGTACTTC. It translates to CASSQGPLAGGGTYEQYF.

This clone has only a few counts. This rearrangement joins TRBV7-3 to TRBJ2-2; 9 nucleotides line up with TRBD1. This CDR3 is built from 14 residues. V was clipped by 10 bases and J by 3 bases; unmatched bases: 6. Germline V lookup: CDR1 SGHTA, CDR2 FQGTGA. The CDR3 loop reads CATKDRGDTGELFF. The CDR3 nucleotides read TGTGCCACCAAAGACAGGGGGGACACCGGGGAGCTGTTTTTT.

J is TRBJ2-3 and V is TRBV7-3, with D hard to call. CDR1 and CDR2 from the germline V gene are SGHTA and FQGTGA. V was shortened by 2 bases and J by 4 bases, with 16 bases between the two germline ends. The CDR3 length is 16 residues. The chain's CDR3 is CASSLADHRHADTQYF. CDR3 nucleotide sequence: TGTGCCAGCAGCTTAGCGGACCACCGACATGCAGATACGCAGTATTTT.

This chain connects TRBV30 to TRBJ1-6; 7 bases line up with TRBD1. This CDR3 is 15 amino acids long. CDR1 GTSNPN and CDR2 SVGIG come from the germline V gene (reference sequence). Trimming cost V 5 bases and J 0 bases; bases outside gene matches: 4. CDR3 sequence reads: CAWATGSSYNSPLHF. The CDR3 DNA reads as TGTGCCTGGGCGACAGGGAGCTCCTATAATTCACCCCTCCACTTT.

This clone was picked up a small number of times. The chain is built from TRBV2 and TRBJ1-2; maybe TRBD1 (6 bases). V lost 5 bases, J lost 8 bases, and 21 bases lay in between. This CDR3 spans 15 amino acids. The V gene's germline CDR1 is SNHLY and CDR2 FYNNEI. The CDR3 sequence: CASSLQLRGHRGYTF. The CDR3 DNA reads TGTGCCAGCAGTCTTCAACTGCGGGGACACCGGGGCTACACCTTC.

The chain carries TRBV4-3 and TRBJ2-2; weak D call: TRBD2 (6 bases). V was clipped by 0 bases and J by 2 bases, with 10 bases between them. Germline V gene lookup returns CDR1 LGHNA and CDR2 YSLEER. There are 16 residues in the CDR3. CDR3 residues: CASSQDLAFNTGELFF. In DNA form, the CDR3 reads TGCGCCAGCAGCCAAGATCTAGCGTTTAACACCGGGGAGCTGTTTTTT.